This TCR beta chain was sequenced in a study of blood T cells in healthy people across ages. With a J-beta primer mix and a sample-barcoded 5' primer, a second PCR ran about 7 to 11 cycles. TCRdb used MiXCR to reprocess the 5' RACE reads, holding one entry per CDR3 protein. Among some 890,000 distinct CDR3 sequences, almost 30% were seen once, and the ten largest hold about 10%. The V gene lost 2 bases and the J gene lost 3 bases, with 17 bases spanning the gap. CDR3 length: 16 amino acids. Each donor supplied approximately 10 milliliters of peripheral blood. There were at least 5.5 micrograms of total RNA extracted from every sample. The same specimen was also included in a second study, on T cells of mothers and their children. That report adds: Input to cDNA synthesis comprised all extracted RNA, at a ratio of around 1.5 ug per 15 ul.

Material: blood. The chain employs TRBV12-3 or TRBV12-4 and TRBJ2-7; D is possibly TRBD1 (7 bases). The receptor was derived from a woman aged 40 to 55 in good health. The chain's CDR3 is CASSLRGTAARYEQYF. CDR3 DNA sequence: TGTGCCAGCAGTTTACGGGGGACAGCAGCACGCTACGAGCAGTACTTC.